These 20 T cell receptor beta chains came from one sample sequenced in a study of blood T cell repertoires in COVID-19. Assay: immunoSEQ multiplex PCR; the TCRdb copy retains only in-frame clones and omits some. The sample has about 170,000 clones, more than 85% seen once. The sequencing input was peripheral blood. The receptors come from a woman of 80 years or more with COVID-19, enrolled during active disease.

The chain joins TRBV7-8 to TRBJ2-1, with TRBD2 identical over 7 bases. CDR1 and CDR2 from the germline V gene are SGHVS and FQNEAQ. V shed 5 bases, J shed 3 bases, and the junction held 13 bases outside the gene matches. CDR3 size: 17 residues. In DNA form, the CDR3 reads TGTGCCAGCAGCGTCACCTCTCTAGCGGCCCACTACAATGAGCAGTTCTTC. It specifies CASSVTSLAAHYNEQFF.

This clone occurred once. J is TRBJ2-7 and V is TRBV5-1; tentatively, D is TRBD2 (6 bases). The CDR3 runs 13 residues. CDR1 and CDR2 from the germline V gene are SGHRS and YFSETQ. The germline V and J ends were trimmed by 0 bases and 6 bases, with 10 bases remaining between them. The CDR3 region has the DNA TGCGCCAGCAGCTTGGTTAGCGGTCTCGAGCAGTACTTC. It specifies CASSLVSGLEQYF.

This clone was counted a single time. The chain recombines TRBV2 with TRBJ2-7, with TRBD2 identical over 11 bases. The CDR3 consists of 15 residues. Looked up from germline, CDR1 is SNHLY and CDR2 is FYNNEI. With V trimmed by 1 base and J by 2 bases, 1 base remained unmatched. The CDR3 DNA sequence: TGTGCCAGCAGTGAAGAACTAGCGGGAGCCTACGAGCAGTACTTC. It yields the protein CASSEELAGAYEQYF.

The chain combines TRBV7-2 with TRBJ2-7; TRBD1 aligns across 8 bases. This CDR3 is 15 amino acids long. With 4 bases clipped from V and 4 bases from J, the junction kept 9 bases outside the gene matches. Germline assignment: CDR1 SGHTA and CDR2 FQGNSA. CDR3 protein: CASSSPGQGWYEQYF. The DNA for the CDR3 is TGTGCCAGCAGCTCCCCCGGACAGGGATGGTACGAGCAGTACTTC.

Written as DNA, the CDR3 is TGTGCCAGTAGTTTGGGACTAGCGGGAGGGTACAATGAGCAGTTCTTC. Residues: CASSLGLAGGYNEQFF. The chain joins TRBV19 to TRBJ2-1, with 16 bases aligning to TRBD2. The CDR3 loop spans 16 amino acids. V was pared by 5 bases and J by 4 bases, with 2 bases of the junction left unmatched. The germline gives CDR1 LNHDA, CDR2 SQIVND (reference sequence).

V is TRBV7-8 and J is TRBJ1-2; 8 positions agree with TRBD1. The germline gives CDR1 SGHVS, CDR2 FQNEAQ. This CDR3 comprises 14 residues. Unmatched junction bases numbered 6, after V lost 5 bases and J lost 4 bases. CDR3 region: CASSRGQGLYGYTF. The CDR3 DNA reads TGTGCCAGCAGCCGAGGACAGGGCCTCTATGGCTACACCTTC.

V usage is TRBV3-1 (or the pseudogene TRBV3-2) and J usage is TRBJ1-1; D might be TRBD1 (6 bases). The germline V and J ends were trimmed by 4 bases and 4 bases, with 16 bases remaining between them. The CDR3 consists of 15 residues. Germline CDR1 is LGHDT and CDR2 is YNNKEL (reference sequence). CDR3 in amino acids: CASSPGGGGVTEAFF. Written as DNA, the CDR3 is TGTGCCAGCAGCCCCGGGGGCGGGGGGGTCACTGAAGCTTTCTTT.

The V gene is TRBV19, the J gene TRBJ1-1; D might be TRBD1 (6 bases). V lost 4 bases and J lost 0, with 12 bases in between. The CDR3 consists of 15 residues. Germline assignment: CDR1 LNHDA and CDR2 SQIVND (reference sequence). The CDR3 spells CASSSYRVLNTEAFF. The CDR3 DNA is TGTGCCAGTAGTAGCTACAGGGTTCTGAACACTGAAGCTTTCTTT.

This chain uses TRBV3-1 (or the pseudogene TRBV3-2) with TRBJ1-5; 9 nucleotides match TRBD1. Germline assignment: CDR1 LGHDT and CDR2 YNNKEL (reference sequence). Trimming at V came to 1 base and at J to 6 bases, leaving 4 bases not matched to a gene. This CDR3 contains 15 residues. CDR3: CASSQGQGVVQPQHF. For the CDR3, the DNA is TGTGCCAGCAGCCAAGGACAGGGGGTCGTTCAGCCCCAGCATTTT.

V is TRBV19 and J is TRBJ1-5; 8 nucleotides agree with TRBD1. The germline V gene encodes CDR1 LNHDA and CDR2 SQIVND (reference sequence). The CDR3 loop spans 17 amino acids. The trim removed 5 bases at V and 2 bases at J, leaving 11 bases unmatched. CDR3 sequence (DNA): TGTGCCAGTAGTGCCCAGACCGGACAGGGCGGCAATCAGCCCCAGCATTTT. This encodes CASSAQTGQGGNQPQHF.

The gene calls are TRBV3-1 (or the pseudogene TRBV3-2) and TRBJ2-5; D not certain. V shed 1 base and J shed 1 base, with 13 bases lying between them. CDR3 length equals 16 residues. Per germline, CDR1 LGHDT and CDR2 YNNKEL (reference sequence). The CDR3 nucleotides are TGTGCCAGCAGCCAAGGGATAGCAGCCATCCAAGAGACCCAGTACTTC. Its protein product is CASSQGIAAIQETQYF.

The chain carries TRBV7-2 and TRBJ2-7; D uncertain. The CDR3 runs 13 residues. Germline values: CDR1 SGHTA, CDR2 FQGNSA. V dropped 0 bases and J dropped 7 bases, with 10 bases sitting between them. CDR3 amino acids: CASSLARRPEQYF. The CDR3 DNA reads as TGTGCCAGCAGCTTAGCGCGGCGACCGGAGCAGTACTTC.

With regard to this clone: The identical CDR3 is also encoded by other nucleotide sequences in the sample. The gene calls are TRBV6-5 and TRBJ2-7; TRBD1 matches at 9 bases. The germline gives CDR1 MNHEY, CDR2 SVGAGI. The CDR3 is 13 amino acids. The ends lost 2 bases at V and 4 bases at J; junction bases unmatched: 0. As DNA, the CDR3 is TGTGCCAGCAGTTACGGGACAGGGTACGAGCAGTACTTC. Translation: CASSYGTGYEQYF.

The table lists this clone with a count of one. This chain links TRBV9 with TRBJ2-2; D is possibly TRBD2 (6 bases). Deletions cut 4 bases from V and 6 bases from J, with 10 bases between. From germline, CDR1 is SGDLS and CDR2 YYNGEE. There are 13 residues in the CDR3. The CDR3 DNA reads as TGTGCCAGCAGCTCATGGGGGGCCGGGGAGCTGTTTTTT. It codes for CASSSWGAGELFF.

The chain couples TRBV5-1 to TRBJ2-1; tentative D call: TRBD2 (5 bases). Germline V gives CDR1 SGHRS, CDR2 YFSETQ. The CDR3 consists of 13 residues. Trimming took 6 bases from V and 0 from J, leaving 7 bases between them. The CDR3 region has the DNA TGCGCCAGCAACGAGGGCTCCTACAATGAGCAGTTCTTC. Protein sequence: CASNEGSYNEQFF.

This chain uses TRBV5-1 with TRBJ2-1, with no clear D. The germline gives CDR1 SGHRS, CDR2 YFSETQ. Trimming stripped 2 bases from V and 4 bases from J, with 4 bases between. The CDR3 consists of 12 residues. The CDR3 nucleotides are TGCGCCAGCAGCTTCGAGTACAATGAGCAGTTCTTC. It codes for CASSFEYNEQFF.

The count of this clone is one. The chain employs TRBV3-1 (or the pseudogene TRBV3-2) and TRBJ2-7; TRBD1 aligns across 9 bases. Germline trimming cut 2 bases from V and 2 bases from J; bases unmatched to any gene: 4. This CDR3 spans 15 amino acids. The germline gives CDR1 LGHDT, CDR2 YNNKEL (reference sequence). The CDR3 DNA follows: TGTGCCAGCAGCCAACCGGGACAGGGCGCCTACGAGCAGTACTTC. This encodes CASSQPGQGAYEQYF.

This clone has just one count. The J gene is TRBJ1-1, the V gene TRBV19, with 7 bases aligning to TRBD1. Unmatched junction bases numbered 7, after V lost 5 bases and J lost 1 base. The CDR3 spans 15 residues. Looked up from germline, CDR1 is LNHDA and CDR2 is SQIVND (reference sequence). The CDR3 DNA reads TGTGCCAGTAGTGCTGACAGGGAGGCGAACACTGAAGCTTTCTTT. Protein sequence: CASSADREANTEAFF.

V is TRBV19 and J is TRBJ2-4; a weak D match, TRBD1 (5 bases). V lost 3 bases, J lost 4 bases, and 13 bases lay in between. This CDR3 contains 15 residues. From germline, CDR1 is LNHDA and CDR2 SQIVND (reference sequence). The CDR3 nucleotides are TGTGCCAGTAGTATCTTGTCGGCAGGGAAAAACATTCAGTACTTC. It specifies CASSILSAGKNIQYF.

The rearrangement links TRBV2 to TRBJ2-3; D possibly corresponds to TRBD2 (6 bases). Trimming pared 9 bases from V and 4 bases from J, leaving 17 bases between. CDR3 length equals 14 residues. Germline V gene sequence: CDR1 SNHLY, CDR2 FYNNEI. The CDR3 loop reads CASDNGRRADTQYF. The CDR3 DNA sequence: TGTGCCAGTGATAACGGGAGAAGGGCAGATACGCAGTATTTT.